The next 9 T cell receptor beta chains were all read from a single sample in a study of blood T cell repertoires in COVID-19. Sequencing was performed with immunoSEQ multiplex PCR; in TCRdb, only in-frame clones are kept and a portion is missing. Found here are about 51,000 clones, approximately 90% of them singletons; the top ten hold 3.1%. The sequenced sample consisted of peripheral blood. The receptors stem from a man aged 45-65 years with acute or convalescent COVID-19.

The chain uses TRBV11-2 and TRBJ2-7; the D gene is possibly TRBD2 (5 bases). Germline V gene lookup returns CDR1 SGHAT and CDR2 FQNNGV. The CDR3 consists of 16 residues. With 1 base removed from V and 0 bases from J, the gap between germline ends came to 13 bases. CDR3 DNA sequence: TGTGCCAGCAGCTTAGGAGGACTTGGCAGCTCCTACGAGCAGTACTTC. Translated, it gives CASSLGGLGSSYEQYF.

This clone has a single count. This chain uses TRBV6-5 with TRBJ2-7, with D maybe TRBD1 (6 bases). Germline loops: CDR1 MNHEY, CDR2 SVGAGI. Trimming removed 6 bases at V and 3 bases at J, with 6 bases between. The CDR3 spans 11 residues. The CDR3 DNA reads TGTGCCAGCAGGGACAGCTACGAGCAGTACTTC. The encoded protein is CASRDSYEQYF.

The V call is TRBV2, the J call TRBJ2-3; possible D gene TRBD2, 5 bases. The CDR3 totals 15 residues. V was clipped by 5 bases and J by 7 bases, with 19 bases between them. Looked up from germline, CDR1 is SNHLY and CDR2 is FYNNEI. This chain's CDR3 is CASSPTSLVQNTQYF. CDR3 in DNA: TGTGCCAGCAGTCCAACTAGTTTGGTTCAAAATACGCAGTATTTT.

The chain joins TRBV21-1 to TRBJ1-2; no DNA check was done on the table's D call, TRBD1. TRBV21-1 is recorded as a pseudogene. The CDR3 extends over 14 amino acids. The chain's CDR3 is CASSGRDRSYGYTF. The CDR3 nucleotides are TGTGCCAGCAGCGGCCGGGACAGGTCCTATGGCTACACCTTC.

The chain links TRBV5-1 to TRBJ1-1, with a tentative D call TRBD1 (5 bases). The V gene lost 4 bases and the J gene lost 4 bases, with 14 bases spanning the gap. The CDR3 length is 14 residues. Germline V lookup: CDR1 SGHRS, CDR2 YFSETQ. The CDR3 bases are TGCGCCAGCAGCCGAATGGGGGGGATCACTGAAGCTTTCTTT. It codes for CASSRMGGITEAFF.

The genes are TRBV7-9 and TRBJ2-2, with D possibly TRBD1 on 5 matching bases. Germline values: CDR1 SEHNR, CDR2 FQNEAQ (reference sequence). CDR3 length: 14 amino acids. Trimming shortened V by 8 bases and J by 6 bases, and 16 bases separated the two germline ends. The CDR3 reads CASSQTGSSGELFF. As DNA, the CDR3 is TGTGCCAGCTCCCAAACAGGTAGCTCCGGGGAGCTGTTTTTT.

This chain uses TRBV19 with TRBJ1-6; 7 nucleotides agree with TRBD1. The CDR3 is made up of 13 amino acids. Germline values: CDR1 LNHDA, CDR2 SQIVND (reference sequence). The ends lost 8 bases at V and 6 bases at J; junction bases unmatched: 4. CDR3 protein: CASSRQGNSPLHF. CDR3 DNA sequence: TGTGCCAGTTCGAGACAGGGTAATTCACCCCTCCACTTT.

This chain links TRBV30 with TRBJ1-5; 10 bases line up with TRBD1. The junction had 7 bases not matched to a gene; V was cut back by 2 bases and J by 3 bases. The CDR3 loop spans 16 amino acids. The germline gives CDR1 GTSNPN, CDR2 SVGIG (reference sequence). The CDR3 loop reads CAWSLGQGGSNQPQHF. CDR3 nucleotide sequence: TGTGCCTGGAGTCTCGGACAGGGGGGTTCCAATCAGCCCCAGCATTTT.

V usage is TRBV5-3 and J usage is TRBJ2-1; 7 bases are a match to TRBD1. TRBV5-3 is labeled an ORF, and its function is uncertain. The CDR3 contains 17 residues. The trim removed 7 bases at V and 4 bases at J, leaving 17 bases unmatched. Here the CDR3 DNA reads TGTGCCAGACCTCCCCATTGGGACAGATCACTATACAATGAGCAGTTCTTC. Translated: CARPPHWDRSLYNEQFF.